Each of the 20 T cell receptor beta chains below was sequenced from the same sample in a study of blood T cell repertoires in COVID-19. Sequencing used immunoSEQ multiplex PCR; TCRdb keeps in-frame clones, though not all of them. Here the sample spans 220,000 or so clones, 84% being singletons. The specimen was PBMCs or T cells enriched from blood (not recorded which). These receptors were obtained from a woman aged 35 to 49 who had recovered from COVID-19.

V and J are TRBV3-1 (or the pseudogene TRBV3-2) and TRBJ2-5, with D possibly TRBD2 on 6 matching bases. Trimming took 6 bases from V and 4 from J, leaving 21 bases between them. CDR1 and CDR2 from the germline V gene are LGHDT and YNNKEL (reference sequence). The CDR3 sequence is 16 residues long. The CDR3 is CASRKGRSRLGETQYF. The CDR3, as DNA: TGTGCCAGCAGAAAGGGGAGGAGTAGGTTGGGAGAGACCCAGTACTTC.

The chain links TRBV7-2 to TRBJ1-1; D uncertain. CDR1 is SGHTA, CDR2 FQGNSA, per germline. The CDR3 has 14 amino acids. Trimming pared 5 bases from V and 6 bases from J, leaving 16 bases between. DNA of the CDR3: TGTGCCAGCAGCCTAGATCTCCAGTTTGCTGAAGCTTTCTTT. Translation gives CASSLDLQFAEAFF.

The chain carries TRBV3-1 (or the pseudogene TRBV3-2) and TRBJ2-1; maybe TRBD2 (5 bases). CDR1 and CDR2 (germline): LGHDT, YNNKEL (reference sequence). CDR3 length: 14 residues. With 0 bases removed from V and 15 bases from J, the gap between germline ends came to 18 bases. The DNA of the CDR3 is TGTGCCAGCAGCCAAGATCTTAGTGCCACCCGGGGGTTCTTC. It codes for CASSQDLSATRGFF.

This clone was seen repeatedly, ten times or more. J is TRBJ2-2 and V is TRBV9; a possible D gene is TRBD2 (5 bases). V dropped 1 base and J dropped 6 bases, with 16 bases sitting between them. CDR3 length equals 16 residues. CDR1 SGDLS and CDR2 YYNGEE come from the germline V gene. The CDR3 region has the DNA TGTGCCAGCAGCGTATTCCTTTCTGTGGGAGCCGGGGAGCTGTTTTTT. Its protein product is CASSVFLSVGAGELFF.

This chain joins TRBV10-3 and TRBJ2-7; TRBD2 matches 13 bases. Germline CDR1 is ENHRY and CDR2 is SYGVKD. The CDR3 is 17 residues long. V dropped 0 bases and J dropped 6; count of bases not matched to a gene: 8. Here the CDR3 DNA reads TGTGCCATCAGTGAGTCGACCGGGACTAGCGGGGTCAGCGAGCAGTACTTC. Translated: CAISESTGTSGVSEQYF.

The count of this clone is one. This chain joins TRBV28 and TRBJ2-1, with 7 bases that match TRBD2. This CDR3 has 17 amino acids. Germline trimming cut 3 bases from V and 2 bases from J; bases unmatched to any gene: 10. CDR1 is MDHEN and CDR2 is SYDVKM in the germline V gene. CDR3 sequence: CASSLVLAEIPYNEQFF. DNA of the CDR3: TGTGCCAGCAGTTTGGTTCTAGCGGAGATCCCCTACAATGAGCAGTTCTTC.

This clone is a singleton in its sample. The genes are TRBV10-3 and TRBJ1-1; 11 nucleotides line up with TRBD1. The V segment lost 3 bases and the J segment 4 bases; nucleotides outside the gene matches: 4. Germline-derived CDR1 and CDR2 are ENHRY and SYGVKD. The CDR3 consists of 15 residues. The CDR3 DNA follows: TGTGCCATCAGTGATCGCGGGACAGGGGGCACTGAAGCTTTCTTT. Encoded protein: CAISDRGTGGTEAFF.

The CDR3 DNA follows: TGTGCCATCAGTGAGATACAGGGATACGAGCAGTACTTC. It encodes CAISEIQGYEQYF. The chain employs TRBV10-3 and TRBJ2-7; perhaps TRBD1 as D (6 bases). Trimming cost V 2 bases and J 4 bases, with 9 bases left between them. This CDR3 has 13 residues. The germline V gene has CDR1 ENHRY and CDR2 SYGVKD.

This sequence joins TRBV7-2 and TRBJ1-1; D perhaps matches TRBD1 (5 bases). Between the trimmed V and J ends, which lost 0 bases and 8 bases, there was a span of 10 bases. CDR3 size: 13 residues. The V gene's germline CDR1 is SGHTA and CDR2 FQGNSA. The CDR3: CASSLAVQGEAFF. CDR3 bases: TGTGCCAGCAGCTTAGCAGTGCAGGGCGAAGCTTTCTTT.

The gene calls are TRBV11-2 and TRBJ2-7; TRBD1 is a possible D gene (6 bases). V shed 5 bases and J shed 3 bases, with 11 bases lying between them. The germline V gene has CDR1 SGHAT and CDR2 FQNNGV. The CDR3 spans 13 residues. The CDR3 DNA is TGTGCCAGCAGCCCCGGACAGTTCTACGAGCAGTACTTC. This translates into CASSPGQFYEQYF.

The rearrangement uses TRBV3-1 (or the pseudogene TRBV3-2) and TRBJ2-2; no reliable D call. Germline CDR1 LGHDT, CDR2 YNNKEL (reference sequence). The CDR3 length is 14 residues. The ends were cut back, 4 bases at V and 2 bases at J, with 8 bases in the middle. The CDR3 DNA reads as TGTGCCAGCAGCCCAAGAGTAAACACCGGGGAGCTGTTTTTT. Protein: CASSPRVNTGELFF.

The gene calls are TRBV7-2 and TRBJ2-7, with D perhaps matching TRBD2 (5 bases). Germline values: CDR1 SGHTA, CDR2 FQGNSA. V lost 2 bases and J 5 bases, leaving 16 bases between the germline ends. CDR3 length: 15 residues. CDR3 DNA sequence: TGTGCCAGCAGCTTAATCGCGGGCCTGCAACACGAGCAGTACTTC. Protein: CASSLIAGLQHEQYF.

The rearrangement joins TRBV2 to TRBJ2-1; D remains ambiguous. Germline V gene lookup returns CDR1 SNHLY and CDR2 FYNNEI. CDR3 length: 13 residues. With 5 bases removed from V and 5 bases from J, the gap between germline ends came to 10 bases. In nucleotides, the CDR3 is TGTGCCAGCAGTAGTAACCCGGACAATGAGCAGTTCTTC. Encoded protein: CASSSNPDNEQFF.

V and J are TRBV11-2 and TRBJ2-2; TRBD1 matches at 7 bases. This CDR3 has 15 residues. Per the germline V gene, CDR1 is SGHAT and CDR2 is FQNNGV. Trimming removed 5 bases from V and 5 bases from J; junction bases left unmatched: 8. CDR3 DNA sequence: TGTGCCAGCAGCGCCAAGACAGGGATTACCGGGGAGCTGTTTTTT. It codes for CASSAKTGITGELFF.

J is TRBJ2-7 and V is TRBV27, with D perhaps TRBD1 (5 bases). Trimming removed 7 bases at V and 5 bases at J, with 15 bases between. This CDR3 contains 13 residues. The germline V gene has CDR1 MNHEY and CDR2 SMNVEV (reference sequence). In DNA, the CDR3 is TGTGCCAGCACGTCGACAGTAAGCGACGAGCAGTACTTC. This sequence encodes CASTSTVSDEQYF.

The chain employs TRBV6-1 and TRBJ2-1; 7 bases align to TRBD2. The CDR3 has 15 residues. The germline V gene has CDR1 MNHNS and CDR2 SASEGT. The V and J ends lost 1 base and 4 bases, in that order; junction bases with no gene match: 4. CDR3: CASSEVSGHYNEQFF. CDR3 sequence (DNA): TGTGCCAGCAGTGAAGTTAGCGGGCATTACAATGAGCAGTTCTTC.

V gene TRBV7-7 combines with J gene TRBJ1-3; D remains ambiguous. Germline CDR1 SSHAT, CDR2 FNYEAQ (reference sequence). CDR3 length: 15 amino acids. The germline V and J ends were trimmed by 2 bases and 4 bases, with 12 bases remaining between them. In nucleotides, the CDR3 is TGTGCCAGCAGCTTATCTCACCAGGCCGGAAACACCATATATTTT. This codes for CASSLSHQAGNTIYF.

The V and J genes are TRBV19 and TRBJ1-2; 8 bases fit TRBD1. V was pared by 5 bases and J by 2 bases, with 7 bases of the junction left unmatched. The CDR3 spans 15 residues. Germline V gene lookup returns CDR1 LNHDA and CDR2 SQIVND (reference sequence). The CDR3 loop reads CASSAKRDRNYGYTF. CDR3 DNA sequence: TGTGCCAGTAGTGCTAAACGGGACAGGAACTATGGCTACACCTTC.

The chain carries TRBV4-1 and TRBJ2-1, with D perhaps TRBD2 (6 bases). The CDR3 extends over 15 amino acids. Germline CDR1 reads MGHRA; CDR2 reads YSYEKL. The V gene lost 1 base and the J gene lost 5 bases, with 12 bases spanning the gap. The CDR3 loop reads CASSQGRGMNNEQFF. The CDR3, as DNA: TGCGCCAGCAGCCAAGGCCGCGGGATGAACAATGAGCAGTTCTTC.

The chain uses TRBV30 and TRBJ1-1; D is undetermined. The CDR3 length is 13 residues. Between the trimmed V and J ends, which lost 0 bases and 1 base, there was a span of 6 bases. Looked up from germline, CDR1 is GTSNPN and CDR2 is SVGIG (reference sequence). DNA of the CDR3: TGTGCCTGGAGTGTACGGGGGAACACTGAAGCTTTCTTT. It encodes CAWSVRGNTEAFF.